Listed below are T cell receptor beta chains from one sample, sequenced in a study of beta chain features in type 1 diabetes. TCRdb keeps only in-frame clones here, not all; method: immunoSEQ multiplex PCR. Of about 930,000 clones in the sample, roughly 15% were seen once. The sample was naive CD4+ T cells from blood. These receptors originate from a woman between 18 and 29 years old in good health. CDR3s leave out the opening cysteine and the closing phenylalanine or tryptophan. D genes are given only for firm matches.

CDR3: ASSFWTRGELF; D: -; V: TRBV7-2; J: TRBJ2-2
CDR3: ASSLAAQGARNEQF; D: TRBD1; V: TRBV5-1; J: TRBJ2-1
CDR3: ASSIGQDYGYT; D: TRBD1; V: TRBV5-1; J: TRBJ1-2
CDR3: ASSLQGAGGTEAF; D: TRBD1; V: TRBV28; J: TRBJ1-1
CDR3: ASSLRMVGTRISGELF; D: TRBD2; V: TRBV13; J: TRBJ2-2
CDR3: AWSVVPIGRNRDRDSFQPQH; D: TRBD1; V: TRBV30; J: TRBJ1-5
CDR3: ASSASGTVEY; D: TRBD1; V: TRBV25-1; J: TRBJ2-3
CDR3: ASSQMTSGRTNTGELF; D: TRBD2; V: TRBV13; J: TRBJ2-2
CDR3: ASKKALAGTDTQY; D: TRBD2; V: TRBV6-5; J: TRBJ2-3
CDR3: ASRATNNEQF; D: -; V: TRBV21-1; J: TRBJ2-1
CDR3: ASSTGQGNEQF; D: TRBD1; V: TRBV6-5; J: TRBJ2-1
CDR3: ASSPLPSSDTQY; D: -; V: TRBV7-3; J: TRBJ2-3
CDR3: ASSPASGNSYNEQF; D: TRBD2; V: TRBV4-2; J: TRBJ2-1
CDR3: ASSVEASGNTGELF; D: TRBD2; V: TRBV9; J: TRBJ2-2
CDR3: ASSLPPTALYGYT; D: -; V: TRBV28; J: TRBJ1-2
CDR3: AGQGSGSYEQY; D: -; V: TRBV6-6; J: -
CDR3: ASSPFRLGSSGELF; D: -; V: TRBV5-4; J: TRBJ2-2
CDR3: ASSPGVSGNTIY; D: -; V: TRBV7-9; J: TRBJ1-3
CDR3: ASSLSRNTGELF; D: -; V: TRBV5-6; J: TRBJ2-2
CDR3: ASSIQGGPDTQY; D: -; V: TRBV5-4; J: TRBJ2-3
CDR3: ASSYSRDQQY; D: -; V: TRBV6-6; J: TRBJ2-7
CDR3: ASSPGGQGSIRY; D: TRBD1; V: TRBV9; J: TRBJ2-5
CDR3: ASSRGVRETQY; D: -; V: TRBV7-2; J: TRBJ2-5
CDR3: ASSKQGNTEAF; D: -; V: TRBV5-1; J: TRBJ1-1
CDR3: ASSQAGTGTYEQY; D: TRBD1; V: TRBV28; J: TRBJ2-7
CDR3: ASSYRQSSTDTQY; D: -; V: TRBV6-5; J: TRBJ2-3
CDR3: ASSSPGQTQY; D: TRBD1; V: TRBV6-5; J: TRBJ2-3
CDR3: ASSLLRGQSEQY; D: -; V: TRBV6-5; J: TRBJ2-7
CDR3: SVGGGQGRVQF; D: TRBD1; V: TRBV29-1; J: TRBJ2-1
CDR3: ASSSGPNNYGYT; D: -; V: TRBV7-9; J: TRBJ1-2
CDR3: ASSVRAYGYT; D: -; V: TRBV7-3; J: TRBJ1-2
CDR3: ASSFFRTSGSHEQY; D: TRBD2; V: TRBV28; J: TRBJ2-7
CDR3: ASSTASGRSYGNIQY; D: TRBD2; V: TRBV5-6; J: TRBJ2-4
CDR3: ASSLQGLQETQY; D: -; V: TRBV5-4; J: TRBJ2-5
CDR3: ASSPRTSDQETQY; D: TRBD2; V: TRBV18; J: TRBJ2-5
CDR3: ASSITGEETQY; D: -; V: TRBV2; J: TRBJ2-5
CDR3: ASSLVSSGRSFTYNEQF; D: TRBD2; V: TRBV5-5; J: TRBJ2-1